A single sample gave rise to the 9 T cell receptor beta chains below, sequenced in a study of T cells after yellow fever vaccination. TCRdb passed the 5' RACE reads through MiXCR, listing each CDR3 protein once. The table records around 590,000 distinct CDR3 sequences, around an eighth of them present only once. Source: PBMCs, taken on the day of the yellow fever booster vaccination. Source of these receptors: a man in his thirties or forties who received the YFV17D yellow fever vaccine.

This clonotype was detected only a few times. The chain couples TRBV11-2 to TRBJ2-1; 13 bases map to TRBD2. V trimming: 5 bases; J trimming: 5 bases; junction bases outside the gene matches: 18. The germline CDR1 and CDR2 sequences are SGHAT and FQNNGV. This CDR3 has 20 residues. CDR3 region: CASSPTDRLLAGGPHNEQFF. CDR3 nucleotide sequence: TGTGCCAGCAGCCCAACCGATAGGCTACTAGCGGGAGGGCCCCACAATGAGCAGTTCTTC.

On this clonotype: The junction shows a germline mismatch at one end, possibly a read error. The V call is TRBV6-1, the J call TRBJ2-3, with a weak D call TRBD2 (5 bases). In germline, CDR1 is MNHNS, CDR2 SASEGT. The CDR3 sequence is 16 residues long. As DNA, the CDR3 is TGTGCCAGCCGTGACCTCGGGATGGAAAGCACAGATACGCAGTATTTT. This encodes CASRDLGMESTDTQYF.

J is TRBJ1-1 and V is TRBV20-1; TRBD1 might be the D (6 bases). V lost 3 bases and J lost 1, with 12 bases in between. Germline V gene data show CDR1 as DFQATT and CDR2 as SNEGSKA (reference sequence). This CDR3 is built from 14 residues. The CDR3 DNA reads TGCAGTGCTAGGAAGGGGGGGGAGAACACTGAAGCTTTCTTT. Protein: CSARKGGENTEAFF.

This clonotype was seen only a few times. The CDR3 DNA reads as TGTGCCAGCAGCCCCCCCCGGAGCGGGTGGTCCCAAAATTACGAGCAGTACTTC. Translation gives CASSPPRSGWSQNYEQYF. V usage is TRBV11-2 and J usage is TRBJ2-7, with D perhaps TRBD2 (6 bases). Between the trimmed V and J ends, which lost 5 bases and 4 bases, there was a span of 27 bases. The germline gives CDR1 SGHAT, CDR2 FQNNGV. There are 18 residues in the CDR3.

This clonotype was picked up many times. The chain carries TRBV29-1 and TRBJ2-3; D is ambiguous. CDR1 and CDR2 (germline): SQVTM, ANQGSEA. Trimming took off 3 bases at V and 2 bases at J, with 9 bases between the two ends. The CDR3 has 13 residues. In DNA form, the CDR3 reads TGCAGCGTTGATCCGGGCCACACAGATACGCAGTATTTT. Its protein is CSVDPGHTDTQYF.

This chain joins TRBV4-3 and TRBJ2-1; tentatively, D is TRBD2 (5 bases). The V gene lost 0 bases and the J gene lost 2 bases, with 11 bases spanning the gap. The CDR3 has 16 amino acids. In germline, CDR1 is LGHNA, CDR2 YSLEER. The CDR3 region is CASSQDGGSTYNEQFF. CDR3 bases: TGCGCCAGCAGCCAAGATGGTGGGAGCACCTACAATGAGCAGTTCTTC.

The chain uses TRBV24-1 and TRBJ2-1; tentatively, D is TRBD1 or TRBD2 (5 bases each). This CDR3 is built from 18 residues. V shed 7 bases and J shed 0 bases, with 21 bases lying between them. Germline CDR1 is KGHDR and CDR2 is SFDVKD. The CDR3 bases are TGTGCCACCAGCAAGGGGTACGGGGTAAGCAGCTCCTACAATGAGCAGTTCTTC. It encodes CATSKGYGVSSSYNEQFF.

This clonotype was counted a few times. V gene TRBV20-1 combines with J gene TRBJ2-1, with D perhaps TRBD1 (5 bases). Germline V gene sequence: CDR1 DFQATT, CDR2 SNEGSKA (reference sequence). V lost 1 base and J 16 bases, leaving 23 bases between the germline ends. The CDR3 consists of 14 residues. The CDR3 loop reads CSARAPSGAGVSFF. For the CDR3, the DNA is TGCAGTGCTAGAGCCCCTAGTGGGGCTGGGGTTAGCTTCTTC.

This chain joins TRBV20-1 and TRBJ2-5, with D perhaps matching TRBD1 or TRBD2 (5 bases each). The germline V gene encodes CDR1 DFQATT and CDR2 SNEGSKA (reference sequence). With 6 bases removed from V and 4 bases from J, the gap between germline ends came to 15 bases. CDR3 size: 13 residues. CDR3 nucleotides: TGCAGTGCCTCGGCAGGGAGCGGAGAGACCCAGTACTTC. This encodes CSASAGSGETQYF.